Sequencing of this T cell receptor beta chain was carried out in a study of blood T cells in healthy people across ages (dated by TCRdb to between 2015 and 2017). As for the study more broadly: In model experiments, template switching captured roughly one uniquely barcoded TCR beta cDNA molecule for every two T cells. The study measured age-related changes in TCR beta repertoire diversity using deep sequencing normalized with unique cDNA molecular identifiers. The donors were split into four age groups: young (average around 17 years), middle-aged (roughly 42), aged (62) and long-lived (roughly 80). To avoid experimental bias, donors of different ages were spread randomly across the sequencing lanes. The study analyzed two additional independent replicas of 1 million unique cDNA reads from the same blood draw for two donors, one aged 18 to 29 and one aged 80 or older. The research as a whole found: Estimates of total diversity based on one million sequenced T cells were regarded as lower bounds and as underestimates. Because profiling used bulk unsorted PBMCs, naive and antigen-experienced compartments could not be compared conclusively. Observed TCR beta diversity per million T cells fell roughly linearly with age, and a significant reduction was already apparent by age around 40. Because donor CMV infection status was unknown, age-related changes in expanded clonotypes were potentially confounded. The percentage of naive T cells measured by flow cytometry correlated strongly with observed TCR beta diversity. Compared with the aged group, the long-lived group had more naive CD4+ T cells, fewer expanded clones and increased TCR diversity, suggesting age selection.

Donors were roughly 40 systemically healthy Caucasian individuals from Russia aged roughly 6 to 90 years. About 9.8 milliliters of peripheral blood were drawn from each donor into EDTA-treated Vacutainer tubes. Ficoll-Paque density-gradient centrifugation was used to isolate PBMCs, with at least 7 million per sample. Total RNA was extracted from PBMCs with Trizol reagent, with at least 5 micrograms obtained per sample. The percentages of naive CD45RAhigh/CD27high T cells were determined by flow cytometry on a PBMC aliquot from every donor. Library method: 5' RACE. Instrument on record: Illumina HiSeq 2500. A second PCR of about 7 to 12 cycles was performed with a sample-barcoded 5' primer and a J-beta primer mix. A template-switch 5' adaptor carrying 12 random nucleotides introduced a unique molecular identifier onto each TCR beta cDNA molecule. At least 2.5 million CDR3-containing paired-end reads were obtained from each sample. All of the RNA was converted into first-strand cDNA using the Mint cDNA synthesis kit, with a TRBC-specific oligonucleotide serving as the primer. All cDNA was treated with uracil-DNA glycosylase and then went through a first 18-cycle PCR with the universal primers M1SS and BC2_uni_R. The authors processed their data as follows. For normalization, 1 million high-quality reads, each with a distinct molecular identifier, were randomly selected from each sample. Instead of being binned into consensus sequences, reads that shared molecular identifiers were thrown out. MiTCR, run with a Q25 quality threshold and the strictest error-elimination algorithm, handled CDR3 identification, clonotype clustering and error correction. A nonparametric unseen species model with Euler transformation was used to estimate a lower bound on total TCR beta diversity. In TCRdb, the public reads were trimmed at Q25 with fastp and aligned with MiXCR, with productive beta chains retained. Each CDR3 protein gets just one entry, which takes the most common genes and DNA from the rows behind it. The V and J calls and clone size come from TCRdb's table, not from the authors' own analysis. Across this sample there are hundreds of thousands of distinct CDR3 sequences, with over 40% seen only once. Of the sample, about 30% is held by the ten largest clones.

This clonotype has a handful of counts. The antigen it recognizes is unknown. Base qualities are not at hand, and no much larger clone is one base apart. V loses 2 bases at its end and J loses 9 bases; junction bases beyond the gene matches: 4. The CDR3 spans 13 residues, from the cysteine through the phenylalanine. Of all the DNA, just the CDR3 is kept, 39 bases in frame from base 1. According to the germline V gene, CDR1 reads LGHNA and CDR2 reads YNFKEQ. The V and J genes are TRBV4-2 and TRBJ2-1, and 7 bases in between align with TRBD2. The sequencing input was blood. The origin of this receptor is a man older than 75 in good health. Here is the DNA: TGTGCCAGCAGCCAACCCGGACTAGTTGAGCAGTTCTTC. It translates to CASSQPGLVEQFF.